The 21 T cell receptor beta chains in this list originate from one sample, sequenced in a study of blood T cell repertoires in COVID-19. The method was immunoSEQ multiplex PCR; TCRdb's version includes in-frame clones alone and lacks a portion of them. The profile shows 180,000 or so clones, approximately 90% of them singletons. The sequenced sample was PBMCs or T cells enriched from blood (not recorded which). The receptors originated from a woman younger than 30 who had recovered from COVID-19.

The chain couples TRBV7-2 to TRBJ2-1; 9 nucleotides agree with TRBD2. The CDR3 totals 16 residues. After removal of 5 bases from V and 7 bases from J, the junction contained 12 bases not matched to a gene. The germline V gene encodes CDR1 SGHTA and CDR2 FQGNSA. The CDR3 sequence: CASSPGGLAKINEQFF. The CDR3, as DNA: TGTGCCAGCAGCCCAGGAGGACTAGCGAAAATTAATGAGCAGTTCTTC. Looking up the rest from reference TRBV7-2 and TRBJ2-1 gives the full variable domain: GAGVSQSPSNKVTEKGKDVELRCDPISGHTALYWYRQSLGQGLEFLIYFQGNSAPDKSGLPSDRFSAERTGGSVSTLTIQRTQQEDSAVYLCASSPGGLAKINEQFFGPGTRLTVL.

This chain uses TRBV27 with TRBJ1-3; weak D call: TRBD1 (5 bases). The CDR3 is 20 residues long. Germline V CDR1 and CDR2: MNHEY, SMNVEV (reference sequence). The V end lost 6 bases, the J end lost 0 bases, and 27 bases lay between the germline ends. Here the CDR3 DNA reads TGTGCCAGCAGGTCGAACGGGGGGAACCGGGACCGTCACTCTGGAAACACCATATATTTT. Protein: CASRSNGGNRDRHSGNTIYF.

V and J are TRBV5-5 and TRBJ1-1; tentative D call: TRBD1 (5 bases). The CDR3 consists of 12 residues. V lost 3 bases and J 4 bases, leaving 7 bases between the germline ends. CDR1 and CDR2 (germline): SGHKS, YYEKEE (reference sequence). As DNA, the CDR3 is TGTGCCAGCAGCTCAAGGGGCACTGAAGCTTTCTTT. Residues: CASSSRGTEAFF.

This clone was detected a few times. The rearrangement uses TRBV7-9 and TRBJ2-2, with D perhaps TRBD2 (5 bases). The CDR3 runs to 17 residues. V lost 1 base and J 2 bases, leaving 14 bases between the germline ends. Germline CDR1 SEHNR, CDR2 FQNEAQ (reference sequence). CDR3 bases: TGTGCCAGCAGCTTAGTGCGAGTAGCGTCCAACACCGGGGAGCTGTTTTTT. Translating gives CASSLVRVASNTGELFF. The full variable domain, rest sourced from reference TRBV7-9 and TRBJ2-2, is DTGVSQNPRHKITKRGQNVTFRCDPISEHNRLYWYRQTLGQGPEFLTYFQNEAQLEKSRLLSDRFSAERPKGSFSTLEIQRTEQGDSAMYLCASSLVRVASNTGELFFGEGSRLTVL.

This clone showed up just once. V gene TRBV6-5 combines with J gene TRBJ1-2; D is perhaps TRBD1 (5 bases). From germline, CDR1 is MNHEY and CDR2 SVGAGI. CDR3 length: 14 amino acids. With 2 bases removed from V and 6 bases from J, the gap between germline ends came to 13 bases. The CDR3 loop is CASSYTSGVHGYTF. The CDR3 region has the DNA TGTGCCAGCAGTTACACCTCGGGGGTCCATGGCTACACCTTC.

This clone was seen only a few times. The gene calls are TRBV7-9 and TRBJ2-1; a possible D gene is TRBD2 (5 bases). V gave up 7 bases and J gave up 0 bases, with 10 bases separating them. The germline gives CDR1 SEHNR, CDR2 FQNEAQ (reference sequence). This CDR3 is built from 14 residues. The CDR3: CASIRGSSYNEQFF. DNA for the CDR3: TGTGCCAGCATCCGTGGGAGCTCCTACAATGAGCAGTTCTTC.

The chain carries TRBV5-8 and TRBJ2-5, with 8 positions matching TRBD1. J gave up 2 bases and V 6 bases, and 6 bases lay outside the gene matches. The CDR3 is 14 amino acids. Germline lookup yields CDR1 SGHTS and CDR2 YDEGEE. The CDR3 sequence is CASTRGTGQETQYF. CDR3 DNA sequence: TGTGCCAGCACCCGCGGGACAGGTCAAGAGACCCAGTACTTC.

This chain uses TRBV7-2 with TRBJ2-3; tentatively, D is TRBD2 (5 bases). The CDR3 has 14 residues. The V end lost 1 base, the J end lost 4 bases, and 9 bases lay between the germline ends. Looked up from germline, CDR1 is SGHTA and CDR2 is FQGNSA. As DNA, the CDR3 is TGTGCCAGCAGCTTAGGGGCTAGCCCAGATACGCAGTATTTT. Amino acids: CASSLGASPDTQYF.

This chain uses TRBV5-1 with TRBJ2-2, with D perhaps matching TRBD2 (6 bases). The germline V gene encodes CDR1 SGHRS and CDR2 YFSETQ. There are 15 residues in the CDR3. Between the trimmed V and J ends, which lost 2 bases and 5 bases, there was a span of 13 bases. The CDR3 spells CASSFGGAGTGELFF. The CDR3 region has the DNA TGCGCCAGCAGCTTTGGCGGGGCCGGGACCGGGGAGCTGTTTTTT.

This chain uses TRBV6-1 with TRBJ2-7, with 7 bases lining up with TRBD1. Germline V gene sequence: CDR1 MNHNS, CDR2 SASEGT. V lost 1 base and J lost 4; bases outside the gene matches: 1. CDR3 length equals 13 residues. For the CDR3, the DNA is TGTGCCAGCAGTGAAGACAGGGGATACGAGCAGTACTTC. Its translation is CASSEDRGYEQYF.

This clone appeared a single time. J is TRBJ2-3 and V is TRBV19, with D possibly TRBD1 on 6 matching bases. V was trimmed by 7 bases and J by 1 base, leaving 12 bases between them. The CDR3 is made up of 14 amino acids. From germline, CDR1 is LNHDA and CDR2 SQIVND (reference sequence). The CDR3 sequence is CASNQDRGTDTQYF. CDR3 bases: TGTGCCAGTAATCAGGACAGAGGCACAGATACGCAGTATTTT.

This clone appeared a single time. The rearrangement joins TRBV4-3 to TRBJ1-1; D possibly corresponds to TRBD1 (6 bases). CDR3 length: 15 amino acids. In germline, CDR1 is LGHNA, CDR2 YSLEER. Trimming removed 3 bases at V and 8 bases at J, with 19 bases between. CDR3 loop: CASSHLNRARTEAFF. CDR3 in DNA: TGCGCCAGCAGCCATCTAAACAGGGCGCGGACCGAAGCTTTCTTT.

This sequence joins TRBV7-2 and TRBJ2-5; 8 bases match TRBD2. Germline V gene sequence: CDR1 SGHTA, CDR2 FQGNSA. The CDR3 has 15 amino acids. Trimming took 4 bases from V and 7 from J; bases not matched to a gene: 11. In DNA form, the CDR3 reads TGTGCCAGCAGCTCACTCGGGGGGGGTCTCGGGACCCAGTACTTC. The encoded protein is CASSSLGGGLGTQYF.

The chain employs TRBV18 and TRBJ2-7, with 9 bases lining up with TRBD1. J gave up 12 bases and V 3 bases, and 12 bases lay outside the gene matches. CDR1 and CDR2 from the germline V gene are KGHSH and LQKENI. The CDR3 loop spans 14 amino acids. The CDR3 nucleotides are TGTGCCAGCTCACCCGATGAGGGACAGGGCTTCTGGTACTTC. This encodes CASSPDEGQGFWYF.

This sequence joins TRBV7-9 and TRBJ2-7, with D tentatively TRBD1 (5 bases). The CDR3 extends over 14 amino acids. The germline CDR1 and CDR2 sequences are SEHNR and FQNEAQ (reference sequence). V dropped 6 bases and J dropped 0 bases, with 12 bases sitting between them. The CDR3 is CASRQDASSYEQYF. In DNA, the CDR3 is TGTGCCAGCAGACAGGACGCCAGCTCCTACGAGCAGTACTTC.

The chain carries TRBV19 and TRBJ2-5; 12 bases are shared with TRBD2. Per germline, CDR1 LNHDA and CDR2 SQIVND (reference sequence). CDR3 length: 16 residues. V lost 3 bases and J lost 2; bases outside the gene matches: 4. This CDR3 is CASSIPGTSGQETQYF. The DNA of the CDR3 is TGTGCCAGTAGTATCCCCGGGACTAGCGGGCAAGAGACCCAGTACTTC.

The J gene is TRBJ2-1, the V gene TRBV9; TRBD2 aligns across 9 bases. J lost 5 bases, V lost 0 bases, and 3 bases had no gene match. The germline gives CDR1 SGDLS, CDR2 YYNGEE. CDR3 length: 15 residues. CDR3 region: CASSVARGRDNEQFF. CDR3 DNA sequence: TGTGCCAGCAGCGTAGCGCGCGGGAGGGACAATGAGCAGTTCTTC.

The gene calls are TRBV7-9 and TRBJ1-5; D is undetermined. Trimming took 1 base from V and 4 from J, leaving 8 bases between them. From germline, CDR1 is SEHNR and CDR2 FQNEAQ (reference sequence). This CDR3 comprises 14 residues. The CDR3 nucleotides are TGTGCCAGCAGCTTAGAGTCAGAAAATCAGCCCCAGCATTTT. It yields the protein CASSLESENQPQHF.

This clone was observed a few times. The CDR3 region is CASSYRQGLSSGNTIYF. CDR3 bases: TGCGCCAGCAGCTACAGACAGGGATTATCAAGTGGAAACACCATATATTTT. This chain joins TRBV5-1 and TRBJ1-3; 7 positions match TRBD1. The CDR3 contains 17 residues. V lost 3 bases, J lost 3 bases, and 12 bases stayed unmatched. Germline V gene data show CDR1 as SGHRS and CDR2 as YFSETQ.

The chain joins TRBV14 to TRBJ2-1; 7 nucleotides agree with TRBD2. V dropped 1 base and J dropped 2; count of bases not matched to a gene: 11. The CDR3 sequence is 18 residues long. Germline V gene data show CDR1 as SGHDN and CDR2 as FVKESK. CDR3 protein: CASSQVNSGGRAYNEQFF. In DNA, the CDR3 is TGTGCCAGCAGCCAAGTAAATTCTGGTGGGAGGGCCTACAATGAGCAGTTCTTC.

J is TRBJ2-5 and V is TRBV30; D possibly corresponds to TRBD1 (7 bases). The length of the CDR3 is 15 residues. Germline CDR1 and CDR2: GTSNPN and SVGIG (reference sequence). Deletions cut 0 bases from V and 4 bases from J, with 15 bases between. Here the CDR3 DNA reads TGTGCCTGGAGTGTACGCACAGGGGAGGCAGAGACCCAGTACTTC. This gives the protein CAWSVRTGEAETQYF.